The rows below give T cell receptor beta chains drawn from one sample of a study of OX40 agonist ivuxolimab in advanced cancers. The data were produced by immunoSEQ multiplex PCR, yet TCRdb's version contains in-frame clones alone and is incomplete. The sample has 62,000 or so clones, about 90% seen once. The sequenced sample was CD4+ or CD8+ T cells sorted from blood, obtained in a trial of the OX40 agonist ivuxolimab. Receptors originate from an adult with an advanced solid tumor such as melanoma, head and neck, liver or kidney cancer. The CDR3 runs from the conserved cysteine through the conserved F or W. Fields, in order: D gene, clone size, V gene, J gene, CDR3 DNA, CDR3 protein. D genes are given only for firm matches. Where a row states a size, it is once, few, many or the class of an expanded clone; other rows omit it.

.	.	TRBV7-9	TRBJ1-1	TGTGCCAGCAGCTTCGGACGTGGGGTGACTGAAGCTTTCTTT	CASSFGRGVTEAFF
TRBD2	.	TRBV9	TRBJ2-7	TGTGCCAGCAGCCGATCTAATAGCGGGATCTACGAGCAGTACTTC	CASSRSNSGIYEQYF
.	.	TRBV27	TRBJ1-4	TGTGCCAGCAGCCCCTTCGGTGGAACTAATGAAAAACTGTTTTTT	CASSPFGGTNEKLFF
.	.	TRBV28	TRBJ2-7	TGTGCCAGCATGGCTGGAAACGAGCAGTACTTC	CASMAGNEQYF
.	once	TRBV27	TRBJ1-1	TGTGCCAGCAGTTTCGGACAGAACACTGAAGCTTTCTTT	CASSFGQNTEAFF
.	.	TRBV7-3	TRBJ2-6	TGTGCCAGCAGCCTCACTTCAAGAGCTGGGGCCAACGTCCTGACTTTC	CASSLTSRAGANVLTF
TRBD1	.	TRBV11-2	TRBJ2-6	TGTGCCAGCAGCCAGGGGACAGCCTCTGGGGCCAACGTCCTGACTTTC	CASSQGTASGANVLTF
.	.	TRBV7-6	TRBJ1-3	TGTGCCAGCAGCTCCACCGCCCCTGGAAACACCATATATTTT	CASSSTAPGNTIYF
TRBD1	.	TRBV27	TRBJ2-7	TGTGCCAGCAGTTTAGCGGGACAGGGGGAAGAGGAGCAGTACTTC	CASSLAGQGEEEQYF
TRBD2	.	TRBV7-2	TRBJ2-2	TGTGCCAGCAGCTTAGGGCCAGCGGGAGTCACCGGGGAGCTGTTTTTT	CASSLGPAGVTGELFF
TRBD1	.	TRBV27	TRBJ1-1	TGTGCCAGCAGTCCGTGGACAGGGGGTTTCACTGAAGCTTTCTTT	CASSPWTGGFTEAFF
TRBD1	.	TRBV14	TRBJ2-1	TGTGCCAGCAGCCAGAACAGGGGGCACTACAATGAGCAGTTCTTC	CASSQNRGHYNEQFF
.	once	TRBV30	TRBJ1-3	TGTGCCTGGAGTAATGCAGCTCTCGGAAACACCATATATTTT	CAWSNAALGNTIYF
.	.	TRBV10-3	TRBJ2-1	TGTGCCGCCTCGATTCAGCAGTTCTTC	CAASIQQFF
.	few	TRBV7-9	TRBJ1-2	TGTGCCAGCAGCCAGGGAGGCAGGGGTGTCCATGGCTACACCTTC	CASSQGGRGVHGYTF
.	.	TRBV10-1	TRBJ1-1	TGCGCCAGCAGTCGAAGAGGTTCCGAAGCTTTCTTT	CASSRRGSEAFF
.	.	TRBV28	TRBJ2-2	TGTGCCAGCAGTTTAGGGGGGCAGGGGCCCGCGGAGCTGTTTTTT	CASSLGGQGPAELFF
.	.	TRBV11-3	TRBJ2-1	TGTGCCAGCAGCCGACGGGGCGATGAGCAGTTCTTC	CASSRRGDEQFF
.	few	TRBV5-3	TRBJ1-5	TGTGCCAGAAATCAGGTGGGGGATCAGCCCCAGCATTTT	CARNQVGDQPQHF
TRBD2	.	TRBV4-1	TRBJ2-4	TGCGCCAGCAGCCAAGTACTAGCGGGAGGGTCTGGGTCCAAAAACATTCAGTACTTC	CASSQVLAGGSGSKNIQYF
.	.	TRBV6-5	TRBJ2-1	TGTGCCAGCAGTGCAGGGACTCGTATATACAATGAGCAGTTCTTC	CASSAGTRIYNEQFF
.	.	TRBV28	TRBJ1-2	TGTGCCAGCAGTCCGAGGAGGGGGGGACGGCATAACTATGGCTACACCTTC	CASSPRRGGRHNYGYTF
TRBD2	.	TRBV6-4	TRBJ2-1	TGTGCCAGCAGTGCCGTTCCCGGACTAGCGGGAGGTAACAATGAGCAGTTCTTC	CASSAVPGLAGGNNEQFF
.	.	TRBV27	TRBJ2-7	TGTGCCAGCAGGGGCCGACTAGTCCACGAGCAGTACTTC	CASRGRLVHEQYF
TRBD2	.	TRBV5-5	TRBJ2-2	TGTGCCAGCAGTTCCGGGACTAGTTACACCGGGGAGCTGTTTTTT	CASSSGTSYTGELFF
TRBD2	.	TRBV12-5	TRBJ2-1	TGTGCTAGTGGTTTGTCCCCGGGACTAGCGGGCTACAATGAGCAGTTCTTC	CASGLSPGLAGYNEQFF
.	.	TRBV30	TRBJ1-5	TGTGCCTGGAGTGCGGGTTTTAGCAATCAGCCCCAGCATTTT	CAWSAGFSNQPQHF
.	few	TRBV5-6	TRBJ2-7	TGTGCCAGCAGCTTGTTAGGCTACGAGCAGTACTTC	CASSLLGYEQYF
TRBD2	.	TRBV5-1	TRBJ2-2	TGCGCCAGCAGCCGCCTTACTAGCGGGACGACCGGGGAGCTGTTTTTT	CASSRLTSGTTGELFF
.	once	TRBV10-3	TRBJ2-1	TGTGCCGCCCTCGGGAGCGGAAACAATGAGCAGTTCTTC	CAALGSGNNEQFF
.	.	TRBV13	TRBJ2-1	TGTGCCAGCAGCTTTAGGACGGTGAACAATGAGCAGTTCTTC	CASSFRTVNNEQFF
.	once	TRBV29-1	TRBJ2-5	TGCAGCGTTGGAAAGGGGGGAGAGACCCAGTACTTC	CSVGKGGETQYF
.	once	TRBV29-1	TRBJ1-2	TGCAGCGTGACAGGAACAGAAGGCTACACCTTC	CSVTGTEGYTF
.	few	TRBV9	TRBJ1-1	TGTGCCAGCAGCTTATACGACAGAATGAACACTGAAGCTTTCTTT	CASSLYDRMNTEAFF
.	.	TRBV2	TRBJ1-5	TGTGCCAGCAGTGAAGCGGTTCACAGGGTTAATCAGCCCCAGCATTTT	CASSEAVHRVNQPQHF
.	.	TRBV7-6	TRBJ1-3	TGTGCCAGCAGCGCCTCCCCCAGCTCTGGAAACACCATATATTTT	CASSASPSSGNTIYF
TRBD1	.	TRBV5-1	TRBJ2-2	TGCGCCAGCAGCTTGAGGGACAGGTCCGGGTCCGCGAACACCGGGGAGCTGTTTTTT	CASSLRDRSGSANTGELFF
.	.	TRBV2	TRBJ2-1	TGTGCCCGGACCGGGACCGAAGGTTTTGAGCAGTTCTTC	CARTGTEGFEQFF
.	.	TRBV23-1	TRBJ1-5	TGCGCCAGCAGTTCCTCAAGGGAGAATCAGCCCCAGCATTTT	CASSSSRENQPQHF
.	once	TRBV6-1	TRBJ1-5	TGTGCCAGCAGTGAAGAGGGATATAGCAATCAGCCCCAGCATTTT	CASSEEGYSNQPQHF
.	.	TRBV7-3	TRBJ2-3	TGTGCCAGCAGCCGTGCCTCTAGCACAGATACGCAGTATTTT	CASSRASSTDTQYF
TRBD1	once	TRBV29-1	TRBJ2-7	TGCAGCGTTGGAGAGGGGGCCCACGAGCAGTACTTC	CSVGEGAHEQYF
.	.	TRBV9	TRBJ1-1	TGTGCCAGCAGCGTAGGGGGGGCGGTTGGCACTGAAGCTTTCTTT	CASSVGGAVGTEAFF
.	.	TRBV9	TRBJ2-5	TGTGCCAGCAGCGTACGACCGGGGAAAGAGACCCAGTACTTC	CASSVRPGKETQYF
.	.	TRBV9	TRBJ1-4	TGTGCCAGCAGCAGGGGGGGTATTACAACTAATGAAAAACTGTTTTTT	CASSRGGITTNEKLFF
.	.	TRBV7-6	TRBJ2-1	TGTGCCAGCAGCCTACTACAGCAATCCCCCAGATTTAGCTCCTACAATGAGCAGTTCTTC	CASSLLQQSPRFSSYNEQFF
TRBD2	.	TRBV5-1	TRBJ2-1	TGCGCCAGCAGCAGTTTAGGCGGGAGCAATGAGCAGTTCTTC	CASSSLGGSNEQFF
.	medium-sized	TRBV19	TRBJ1-2	TGTGCCAGTACCGCTCTTGACAGGTCTAACTATGGCTACACCTTC	CASTALDRSNYGYTF
.	.	TRBV2	TRBJ2-5	TGTGCCAGCAGGAGCTCAGGGATGGCGACACAAGAGACCCAGTACTTC	CASRSSGMATQETQYF
.	.	TRBV2	TRBJ1-1	TGTGCCAGCAGTTACTCTCGGCCTGAAGCTTTTTTT	CASSYSRPEAFF
.	.	TRBV6-5	TRBJ1-4	TGTGCCAGCAGTTACTCGGGCAGTAAAAATGAAAAACTGTTTTTT	CASSYSGSKNEKLFF